These T cell receptor beta chains were read from a single sample in a study of long-term antiretroviral therapy in people with HIV. TCRdb's table, derived via immunoSEQ multiplex PCR, lists solely in-frame clones and lacks some. The sample yields more than 25,000 clones, almost 80% seen once. The sample here was unsorted PBMCs, taken 2.1 years after starting antiretroviral therapy. The receptors stem from a man under 40 with HIV. CDR3s include the opening cysteine and the closing phenylalanine or tryptophan. A D gene is named only where the DNA matches it firmly. The size entry is marked missing in some rows and otherwise reads once, few, many or a size class.

v_call	d_call	clone_size	j_call	cdr3_nt	cdr3_aa
TRBV30	NA	NA	TRBJ1-6	TGTGCCCGGAGAGGGCCCCAGCATAATTCACCCCTCCACTTT	CARRGPQHNSPLHF
TRBV18	NA	NA	TRBJ2-5	TGTGCCAGCTCACCAAACAAACAAGAGACCCAGTACTTC	CASSPNKQETQYF
TRBV10-3	TRBD1	NA	TRBJ1-2	TGTGCCATCAGCCACGAACAGGGGAACTATGGCTACACCTTC	CAISHEQGNYGYTF
TRBV27	NA	NA	TRBJ2-7	TGTGCCAGCAGTTTATTTAGTGGGCAGGGCGATCCCCTCTCCTACGAGCAGTACTTC	CASSLFSGQGDPLSYEQYF
TRBV9	TRBD1	NA	TRBJ1-2	TGTGCCAGCAGCGCTAGACAGGGTTCGATCTATGGCTACACCTTC	CASSARQGSIYGYTF
TRBV7-2	TRBD2	NA	TRBJ2-4	TGTGCCAGCAGCTTCAGTGGACTAGTTCGGGGCAAAAACATTCAGTACTTC	CASSFSGLVRGKNIQYF
TRBV6-1	NA	NA	TRBJ1-1	TGTGCCAGCAGTGAAAAGGGGCGGGGGGCTGAAGCTTTCTTT	CASSEKGRGAEAFF
TRBV15	NA	NA	TRBJ2-6	TGTGCCACGGGGCCCGGGGGCTCTGGGGCCAACGTCCTGACTTTC	CATGPGGSGANVLTF
TRBV5-1	TRBD1	NA	TRBJ1-5	TGCGCCAGCAGCGCGACAGGGGTTGGCAATCAGCCCCAGCATTTT	CASSATGVGNQPQHF
TRBV4-3	NA	once	TRBJ1-5	TGCGCCAGCAGCCAAGTGGCCCTATCTCAGCCCCAGCATTTT	CASSQVALSQPQHF
TRBV7-2	TRBD1	NA	TRBJ1-6	TGTGCCAGCAGCCACCGGGACAGGAGCTATAATTCACCCCTCCACTTT	CASSHRDRSYNSPLHF
TRBV11-2	TRBD1	NA	TRBJ1-4	TGTGCCAGCAGCTTAGACACAGGGGGCGCGGAAAAACTGTTTTTT	CASSLDTGGAEKLFF
TRBV5-1	NA	NA	TRBJ2-3	TGCGCCAGCAGCTTGGGAGACCCCACAGATACGCAGTATTTT	CASSLGDPTDTQYF
TRBV5-4	NA	NA	TRBJ2-1	TGTGCCAGCAGCGTTGACAGCCCCTCCTACAATGAGCAGTTCTTC	CASSVDSPSYNEQFF
TRBV18	TRBD2	NA	TRBJ2-1	TGTGCCAGCTCACCCTTAGCGCGGGAGGACAATGAGCAGTTCTTC	CASSPLAREDNEQFF
TRBV5-4	NA	once	TRBJ1-1	TGTGCCAGCCGAAGAGTAAGGGGCGGGAACACTGAAGCTTTCTTT	CASRRVRGGNTEAFF
TRBV29-1	NA	NA	TRBJ1-2	TGCAGCGTTGAAGTGGACCTTGGCTACACCTTC	CSVEVDLGYTF
TRBV9	NA	NA	TRBJ2-7	TGTGCCAGCAGCGTAGGGATGACAGGCTACGAGCAGTACTTC	CASSVGMTGYEQYF
TRBV30	NA	NA	TRBJ2-1	TGTGCCGCCACCGGAGGGTTAAGGCAGTTCTTC	CAATGGLRQFF
TRBV6-4	NA	NA	TRBJ2-7	TGTGCCAGCAGTGGGGGGACTCGGGACACCTTCTACGAGCAGTACTTC	CASSGGTRDTFYEQYF
TRBV4-1	NA	few	TRBJ1-5	TGCGCCAGCAGCCATTGGGCAGACTATAGCAATCAGCCCCAGCATTTT	CASSHWADYSNQPQHF
TRBV27	TRBD1	NA	TRBJ2-7	TGTGCCAGCAGTTTTGGTCCGACAGGGGGCCAGCAGTACTTC	CASSFGPTGGQQYF